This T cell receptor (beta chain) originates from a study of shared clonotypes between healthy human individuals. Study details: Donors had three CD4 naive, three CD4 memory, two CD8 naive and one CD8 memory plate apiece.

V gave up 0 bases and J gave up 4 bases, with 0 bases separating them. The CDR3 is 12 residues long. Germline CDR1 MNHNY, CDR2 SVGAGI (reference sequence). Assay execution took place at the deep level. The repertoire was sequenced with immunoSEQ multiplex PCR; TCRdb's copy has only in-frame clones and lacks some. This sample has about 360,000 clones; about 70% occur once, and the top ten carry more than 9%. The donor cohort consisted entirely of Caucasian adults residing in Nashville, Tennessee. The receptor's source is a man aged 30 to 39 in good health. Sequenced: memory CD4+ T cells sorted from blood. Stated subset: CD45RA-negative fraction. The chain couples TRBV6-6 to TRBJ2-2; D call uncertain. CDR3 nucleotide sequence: TGTGCCAGCAGTTACTCCACCGGGGAGCTGTTTTTT. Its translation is CASSYSTGELFF.